This is a list of T cell receptor beta chains from one sample in a study of beta chain features in type 1 diabetes. Sequenced by immunoSEQ multiplex PCR; TCRdb stores in-frame clones only, minus some. The sample shows about 660,000 clones, about 14% of them seen only once. Sequenced sample: naive CD4+ T cells from blood. Every receptor here comes from a man aged 18 to 29 with type 1 diabetes. Both conserved end residues are part of each CDR3. Each record gives: J gene, D gene, V gene, clone size, CDR3 DNA, CDR3 protein. The D gene is left open where the match is weak. Clone size appears in some rows only: once, few, many, or a class for an expanded clone.

j_gene: TRBJ1-2
d_gene: NA
v_gene: TRBV2
abundance: few
CDR3nt: TGTGCCAGCAGTACAGGGTTGGCTTACACCTTC
CDR3aa: CASSTGLAYTF

j_gene: TRBJ2-1
d_gene: TRBD2
v_gene: TRBV9
abundance: NA
CDR3nt: TGTGCCAGCAGCGTAGTTCTAGCGGGCGGTGAGCAGTTCTTC
CDR3aa: CASSVVLAGGEQFF

j_gene: TRBJ2-1
d_gene: TRBD1
v_gene: TRBV29-1
abundance: NA
CDR3nt: TGCAGCGTTGCCCGGGACAGGGTAAACAATGAGCAGTTCTTC
CDR3aa: CSVARDRVNNEQFF

j_gene: TRBJ2-1
d_gene: NA
v_gene: TRBV30
abundance: few
CDR3nt: TGTGCCTGGAGTCGCGGGGCGGACAATGAGCAGTTCTTC
CDR3aa: CAWSRGADNEQFF

j_gene: TRBJ2-3
d_gene: NA
v_gene: TRBV7-2
abundance: NA
CDR3nt: TGTGCCAGCAGTTACATAGCCATGGATACGCAGTATTTT
CDR3aa: CASSYIAMDTQYF

j_gene: TRBJ2-1
d_gene: TRBD2
v_gene: TRBV29-1
abundance: few
CDR3nt: TGCAGCGCCGAATCGGCTAGCGGGAGTTTTAGCAATGAGCAGTTCTTC
CDR3aa: CSAESASGSFSNEQFF

j_gene: TRBJ1-2
d_gene: NA
v_gene: TRBV2
abundance: NA
CDR3nt: TGTGCCAGCAGTGACGACGGAAACTATGGCTACACCTTC
CDR3aa: CASSDDGNYGYTF

j_gene: TRBJ1-2
d_gene: NA
v_gene: TRBV5-1
abundance: NA
CDR3nt: TGCGCCAGCAGCTTGGCCGTGGGGAACTATGGCTACACCTTC
CDR3aa: CASSLAVGNYGYTF

j_gene: TRBJ1-2
d_gene: NA
v_gene: TRBV5-1
abundance: NA
CDR3nt: TGCGCCAGCAGCCCGGCGGTAGAGGCGGGGGGCTACACCTTC
CDR3aa: CASSPAVEAGGYTF

j_gene: TRBJ2-1
d_gene: NA
v_gene: TRBV5-1
abundance: NA
CDR3nt: TGCGCCAGCAGCTTGGATAGTAGCTCCTACAATGAGCAGTTCTTC
CDR3aa: CASSLDSSSYNEQFF

j_gene: TRBJ2-1
d_gene: TRBD2
v_gene: TRBV9
abundance: NA
CDR3nt: TGTGCCAGCAGCGTAAGCGGGGGGTACAATGAGCAGTTCTTC
CDR3aa: CASSVSGGYNEQFF

j_gene: TRBJ2-4
d_gene: TRBD1
v_gene: TRBV5-1
abundance: NA
CDR3nt: TGCGCCAGCAGCTTCGGACAGGTGGAAGAATATGGCTCATGGTACTTC
CDR3aa: CASSFGQVEEYGSWYF

j_gene: TRBJ1-1
d_gene: NA
v_gene: TRBV5-4
abundance: NA
CDR3nt: TGTGCCAGTCGCGGGGTGGGCACTGAAGCTTTCTTT
CDR3aa: CASRGVGTEAFF

j_gene: TRBJ2-7
d_gene: TRBD1
v_gene: TRBV7-9
abundance: few
CDR3nt: TGTGCCAGCAGCTTAGGGGACAGCTACGAGCAGTACTTC
CDR3aa: CASSLGDSYEQYF

j_gene: TRBJ2-1
d_gene: NA
v_gene: TRBV30
abundance: few
CDR3nt: TGTGCCTGGAGTGTAGGGGGGCAGCAGTTCTTC
CDR3aa: CAWSVGGQQFF

j_gene: TRBJ2-7
d_gene: TRBD1
v_gene: TRBV30
abundance: few
CDR3nt: TGTGCCTGGAGTGGTTCAGGGGGTGTAATGAGCTACGAGCAGTACTTC
CDR3aa: CAWSGSGGVMSYEQYF

j_gene: TRBJ2-5
d_gene: NA
v_gene: TRBV5-5
abundance: few
CDR3nt: TGTGCCAGCAGCTCTCTTTCTTCGCAAGAGACCCAGTACTTC
CDR3aa: CASSSLSSQETQYF

j_gene: TRBJ2-2
d_gene: TRBD1
v_gene: TRBV28
abundance: few
CDR3nt: TGTGCCAGCAGTTTATATCCGGGACAGGGTGCTTCGAACACCGGGGAGCTGTTTTTT
CDR3aa: CASSLYPGQGASNTGELFF

j_gene: TRBJ2-5
d_gene: TRBD1
v_gene: TRBV9
abundance: few
CDR3nt: TGTGCCAGCAGCGGGGCCCGGGACAGGCAAGAGACCCAGTACTTC
CDR3aa: CASSGARDRQETQYF

j_gene: TRBJ2-1
d_gene: TRBD2
v_gene: TRBV14
abundance: few
CDR3nt: TGTGCCAGCAGCCCTATCGACCTAGCGGTATCCTACAATGAGCAGTTCTTC
CDR3aa: CASSPIDLAVSYNEQFF

j_gene: TRBJ1-2
d_gene: TRBD1
v_gene: TRBV4-2
abundance: NA
CDR3nt: TGTGCCAGCAGCCAAATGGGACAGAACTATGGCTACACCTTC
CDR3aa: CASSQMGQNYGYTF

j_gene: TRBJ2-7
d_gene: NA
v_gene: TRBV28
abundance: NA
CDR3nt: TGTGCCAGCAGTTCCGGGAGCTCCTACGAGCAGTACTTC
CDR3aa: CASSSGSSYEQYF

j_gene: TRBJ1-1
d_gene: NA
v_gene: TRBV15
abundance: NA
CDR3nt: TGTGCCACCAGCAGAGATCCCATGAACACTGAAGCTTTCTTT
CDR3aa: CATSRDPMNTEAFF

j_gene: TRBJ2-7
d_gene: NA
v_gene: TRBV30
abundance: NA
CDR3nt: TGTGCCTGGAGGGCCACCCTGGACTCCTACGAGCAGTACTTC
CDR3aa: CAWRATLDSYEQYF

j_gene: TRBJ1-5
d_gene: NA
v_gene: TRBV6-5
abundance: few
CDR3nt: TGTGCCAGCAGCGGCAGGGTAAACCAGCCCCAGCATTTT
CDR3aa: CASSGRVNQPQHF

j_gene: TRBJ1-2
d_gene: NA
v_gene: TRBV19
abundance: NA
CDR3nt: TGTGCCAGTAGTACGCCTGTGGGCGGTTATGGCTACACCTTC
CDR3aa: CASSTPVGGYGYTF

j_gene: TRBJ2-2
d_gene: NA
v_gene: TRBV30
abundance: NA
CDR3nt: TGTGCCTGGAGTGTAGTGGGCTTTAACACCGGGGAGCTGTTTTTT
CDR3aa: CAWSVVGFNTGELFF

j_gene: TRBJ1-5
d_gene: TRBD1
v_gene: TRBV27
abundance: few
CDR3nt: TGTGCCAGCAGTGCTAGGACAGGGGTGACCGATAGCAATCAGCCCCAGCATTTT
CDR3aa: CASSARTGVTDSNQPQHF

j_gene: TRBJ2-3
d_gene: NA
v_gene: TRBV9
abundance: few
CDR3nt: TGTGCCAGCAGCGTAGCTGTGGGACTTCGCACAGATACGCAGTATTTT
CDR3aa: CASSVAVGLRTDTQYF

j_gene: TRBJ2-1
d_gene: NA
v_gene: TRBV6-1
abundance: NA
CDR3nt: TGTGCCAGCAGTGAATCGGGGGCGTCTGGCTACAATGAGCAGTTCTTC
CDR3aa: CASSESGASGYNEQFF

j_gene: TRBJ2-3
d_gene: TRBD2
v_gene: TRBV6-5
abundance: few
CDR3nt: TGTGCCAGCCGAGCGGGGGGGCCTGGCACAGATACGCAGTATTTT
CDR3aa: CASRAGGPGTDTQYF

j_gene: TRBJ2-3
d_gene: TRBD2
v_gene: TRBV7-9
abundance: few
CDR3nt: TGTGCCAGCAGGGAGGTGGGACTAGCGCCAGATACGCAGTATTTT
CDR3aa: CASREVGLAPDTQYF